The sequence of this TCR beta chain was determined in a study of blood T cell repertoires in COVID-19. Study overall: The United States, Italy and Spain provided the acute and convalescent COVID-19 samples.

CDR1 SEHNR and CDR2 FQNEAQ come from the germline V gene (reference sequence). V was cut by 5 bases and J by 0 bases, with 13 bases left in between. This CDR3 is 15 amino acids long. This table comes from immunoSEQ multiplex PCR, and its TCRdb copy is limited to in-frame clones, with some not included. The table records a few hundred thousand clones, approximately 87% of them present only once. The rearrangement uses TRBV7-9 and TRBJ1-2; D unclear. The sequence derives from a woman aged 50 to 60 who had recovered from COVID-19. The sample comprised peripheral blood. The CDR3 protein is CASSPQTKTNYGYTF. CDR3 bases: TGTGCCAGCAGCCCCCAGACTAAAACTAACTATGGCTACACCTTC.